Listed here are 21 T cell receptor beta chains from one sample, sequenced in a study of radiotherapy plus CTLA-4 blockade in lung cancer. The table came from immunoSEQ multiplex PCR; TCRdb's copy has only in-frame clones and leaves some out. This repertoire shows about 49,000 clones, 60% to 80% found once; its top ten account for 8.5% to 14%. The source material was peripheral blood, sampled from a patient treated with radiotherapy plus ipilimumab. All receptors derive from a human donor with non-small cell lung cancer who had stable disease on radiotherapy plus ipilimumab.

The chain uses TRBV7-2 and TRBJ2-2; 12 bases are shared with TRBD2. CDR1 is SGHTA, CDR2 FQGNSA, per germline. This CDR3 is built from 18 residues. V lost 3 bases, J lost 0 bases, and 5 bases stayed unmatched. In nucleotides, the CDR3 is TGTGCCAGCAGCTTCCCGACTAGCGGGGGACCGAACACCGGGGAGCTGTTTTTT. It translates to CASSFPTSGGPNTGELFF.

In this sample, this clone turned up a few times. This chain joins TRBV7-9 and TRBJ1-5; D uncertain. Trimming cost V 5 bases and J 0 bases, with 11 bases left between them. This CDR3 region has 15 residues. CDR1 is SEHNR, CDR2 FQNEAQ, per germline (reference sequence). The CDR3: CASSLSEPSNQPQHF. The CDR3 nucleotides are TGTGCCAGCAGCCTCAGTGAACCTAGCAATCAGCCCCAGCATTTT.

The chain is built from TRBV19 and TRBJ1-5; tentative D call: TRBD1 (5 bases). Trimming pared 3 bases from V and 5 bases from J, leaving 14 bases between. CDR1 is LNHDA and CDR2 is SQIVND in the germline V gene (reference sequence). The CDR3 has 15 amino acids. The CDR3 spells CASSITFVGHQPQHF. The DNA for the CDR3 is TGTGCCAGTAGTATTACGTTCGTGGGGCATCAGCCCCAGCATTTT.

The chain combines TRBV4-3 with TRBJ2-7; D gene ambiguous. V was pared by 0 bases and J by 0 bases, with 9 bases between. CDR1 and CDR2 (germline): LGHNA, YSLEER. There are 15 residues in the CDR3. DNA for the CDR3: TGCGCCAGCAGCCAAGAGGATGGCCTCTCCTACGAGCAGTACTTC. Translation: CASSQEDGLSYEQYF.

This sequence joins TRBV9 and TRBJ2-2, with 13 bases identical to TRBD2. The ends lost 0 bases at V and 12 bases at J; junction bases unmatched: 11. Per germline, CDR1 SGDLS and CDR2 YYNGEE. There are 17 residues in the CDR3. CDR3 in amino acids: CASSVATGTSGDTKLFF. The CDR3 coding sequence is TGTGCCAGCAGCGTAGCTACCGGGACTAGCGGGGACACGAAGCTGTTTTTT.

The chain employs TRBV11-3 and TRBJ2-1; 7 nucleotides agree with TRBD1. After removal of 6 bases from V and 6 bases from J, the junction contained 11 bases not matched to a gene. Germline loops: CDR1 SGHNT, CDR2 YENEEA. CDR3 length: 15 residues. CDR3 DNA: TGTGCCAGCAGTCCCCCGGGACAGTCTTCCAATGAGCAGTTCTTC. Protein product: CASSPPGQSSNEQFF.

The table lists this clone with a few counts. The J gene is TRBJ1-6, the V gene TRBV25-1, with D unresolved. The CDR3 is 14 amino acids. The germline gives CDR1 MGHDK, CDR2 SYGVNS. V shed 7 bases and J shed 7 bases, with 14 bases lying between them. CDR3 in DNA: TGTGCCAGCAACCCCAGCGAACTAAATTCACCCCTCCACTTT. It specifies CASNPSELNSPLHF.

This clone was recorded only once. V is TRBV28 and J is TRBJ2-7; TRBD1 aligns across 8 bases. This CDR3 comprises 14 residues. V dropped 7 bases and J dropped 3; count of bases not matched to a gene: 8. The germline V gene encodes CDR1 MDHEN and CDR2 SYDVKM. CDR3 coding DNA: TGTGCCAGCAAAACTACAGGGGGAGACTACGAGCAGTACTTC. As protein: CASKTTGGDYEQYF.

The chain recombines TRBV7-8 with TRBJ1-3, with 7 nucleotides matching TRBD1. The CDR3 runs to 17 residues. Germline V gene data show CDR1 as SGHVS and CDR2 as FQNEAQ. Losses at the gene ends were 1 base for V and 1 base for J; bases not matched to a gene: 7. This CDR3 reads CASSLGLGRGSGNTIYF. The DNA of the CDR3 is TGTGCCAGCAGCTTAGGTTTGGGCAGGGGGTCTGGAAACACCATATATTTT.

This clone was picked up one time. The chain uses TRBV6-1 and TRBJ2-7; 11 nucleotides match TRBD1. CDR1 MNHNS and CDR2 SASEGT come from the germline V gene. CDR3 length: 15 residues. Trimming took 10 bases from V and 9 from J; bases not matched to a gene: 17. The DNA of the CDR3 is TGTGCCACCCGAGAGGACAGGGGGCAGTTTAACAGGCAGTACTTC. As protein: CATREDRGQFNRQYF.

V is TRBV5-1 and J is TRBJ2-3, with a weak D call TRBD2 (7 bases). This CDR3 region has 14 residues. Trimming stripped 0 bases from V and 8 bases from J, with 13 bases between. The germline gives CDR1 SGHRS, CDR2 YFSETQ. The CDR3 loop is CASSLEGGRGTQYF. DNA for the CDR3: TGCGCCAGCAGCTTGGAGGGGGGGCGAGGTACGCAGTATTTT.

The V gene is TRBV30, the J gene TRBJ2-5, with unresolved D. The CDR3 extends over 12 amino acids. V lost 0 bases and J 5 bases, leaving 7 bases between the germline ends. CDR1 is GTSNPN, CDR2 SVGIG, per germline (reference sequence). This CDR3 is CAWSVQGETQYF. The CDR3 coding sequence is TGTGCCTGGAGTGTACAAGGGGAGACCCAGTACTTC.

This clone has more than one count but fewer than ten. V and J are TRBV7-3 and TRBJ2-5, with 9 bases identical to TRBD1. The germline gives CDR1 SGHTA, CDR2 FQGTGA. Unmatched junction bases numbered 10, after V lost 5 bases and J lost 3 bases. The CDR3 runs to 16 residues. CDR3 residues: CASSPAAGQGEETQYF. The CDR3 coding sequence is TGTGCCAGCAGCCCTGCGGCGGGACAGGGAGAAGAGACCCAGTACTTC. The full variable domain, completed using reference TRBV7-3 and TRBJ2-5, is GAGVSQTPSNKVTEKGKYVELRCDPISGHTALYWYRQSLGQGPEFLIYFQGTGAADDSGLPNDRFFAVRPEGSVSTLKIQRTERGDSAVYLCASSPAAGQGEETQYFGPGTRLLVL.

This clone appeared a few times. The J gene is TRBJ1-1, the V gene TRBV5-6; 9 nucleotides align to TRBD1. J was trimmed by 1 base and V by 4 bases; bases with no gene match: 5. The CDR3 covers 15 residues. Germline V gives CDR1 SGHDT, CDR2 YYEEEE. The CDR3 here is CASSPGTGRNTEAFF. The CDR3 bases are TGTGCCAGCAGCCCCGGGACAGGGAGGAACACTGAAGCTTTCTTT.

This clone has a handful of counts. The chain joins TRBV27 to TRBJ2-5; the match to TRBD1 covers 8 bases. V was pared by 8 bases and J by 5 bases, with 7 bases of the junction left unmatched. Germline-derived CDR1 and CDR2 are MNHEY and SMNVEV (reference sequence). This CDR3 region has 13 residues. CDR3 coding DNA: TGTGCCAGCGCGGGCAGGGGGCATGAGACCCAGTACTTC. This codes for CASAGRGHETQYF.

The sample holds a few counts of this clone. This chain joins TRBV6-1 and TRBJ2-2; a possible D gene is TRBD1 (6 bases). The CDR3 contains 13 residues. The V and J ends lost 4 bases and 6 bases respectively, with 9 bases between them. CDR1 is MNHNS and CDR2 is SASEGT in the germline V gene. CDR3 DNA: TGTGCCAGCAGTGCCACAGGGTCCGGGGAGCTGTTTTTT. Its protein is CASSATGSGELFF.

The chain combines TRBV11-3 with TRBJ2-2; a possible D gene is TRBD2 (5 bases). Germline assignment: CDR1 SGHNT and CDR2 YENEEA. The CDR3 extends over 16 amino acids. The V end lost 3 bases, the J end lost 3 bases, and 14 bases lay between the germline ends. CDR3 coding DNA: TGTGCCAGCAGCTTTCTGAGGGCCAGTTACACCGGGGAGCTGTTTTTT. Amino acid sequence: CASSFLRASYTGELFF.

V gene TRBV29-1 combines with J gene TRBJ1-2; no clear D gene. The CDR3 is 12 amino acids. In germline, CDR1 is SQVTM, CDR2 ANQGSEA. Trimming shortened V by 4 bases and J by 8 bases, and 14 bases separated the two germline ends. For the CDR3, the DNA is TGCAGCGTTGTGGAAGAGGCTCAGGGCTACACCTTC. Translated: CSVVEEAQGYTF.

The count of this clone is one. J is TRBJ1-5 and V is TRBV6-5; D not resolved. CDR1 is MNHEY and CDR2 is SVGAGI in the germline V gene. Trimming shortened V by 3 bases and J by 3 bases, and 9 bases separated the two germline ends. The CDR3 length is 14 residues. The CDR3, as DNA: TGTGCCAGCAGTTATGGGCCTCACAATCAGCCCCAGCATTTT. Translation gives CASSYGPHNQPQHF.

The chain links TRBV4-3 to TRBJ1-2, with D possibly being TRBD1 (5 bases). Trimming left V 1 base short and J 3 bases short, with 9 bases between. Germline V gene data show CDR1 as LGHNA and CDR2 as YSLEER. This CDR3 has 14 residues. The CDR3 DNA is TGCGCCAGCAGCCAAGGGACACTCGACTATGGCTACACCTTC. Its translation is CASSQGTLDYGYTF.

V usage is TRBV18 and J usage is TRBJ2-3; D is perhaps TRBD2 (5 bases). Germline CDR1 KGHSH, CDR2 LQKENI. The CDR3 length is 12 residues. The V and J ends lost 6 bases and 7 bases respectively, with 11 bases between them. CDR3 protein: CASSPGVNTQYF. The CDR3 DNA reads as TGTGCCAGCTCTCCCGGGGTTAATACGCAGTATTTT.